The 6 T cell receptor beta chains listed next were all sequenced from one sample in a study of identifying expanded T cells in peripheral blood. Method: immunoSEQ multiplex PCR; TCRdb's copy keeps in-frame clones and lacks some. Of some 95,000 clones listed, approximately 83% are singletons. The sequenced material came from blood. The origin of the receptors is a person aged 18 to 70 in good health.

This clone was seen just once. The genes are TRBV5-1 and TRBJ1-4; 7 nucleotides agree with TRBD1. This CDR3 has 15 amino acids. V lost 2 bases, J lost 3 bases, and 4 bases stayed unmatched. From germline, CDR1 is SGHRS and CDR2 YFSETQ. As DNA, the CDR3 is TGCGCCAGCAGCTTCCAGGGGACAGCTAATGAAAAACTGTTTTTT. It translates to CASSFQGTANEKLFF.

The chain uses TRBV5-4 and TRBJ2-5; TRBD1 agrees at 10 bases. There are 14 residues in the CDR3. V shed 5 bases and J 5 bases; nucleotides not matched to a gene: 6. Per the germline V gene, CDR1 is SGHNT and CDR2 is YYREEE (reference sequence). The CDR3 spells CASSRQGAVETQYF. Written as DNA, the CDR3 is TGTGCCAGCAGTCGACAGGGGGCGGTGGAGACCCAGTACTTC.

The chain employs TRBV4-1 and TRBJ1-6, with D tentatively TRBD1 (5 bases). CDR1 is MGHRA, CDR2 YSYEKL, per germline. V was pared by 1 base and J by 6 bases, with 19 bases between. This CDR3 has 18 amino acids. CDR3 in amino acids: CASSQAEWGGRPNSPLHF. The DNA for the CDR3 is TGCGCCAGCAGCCAAGCCGAATGGGGGGGTCGACCTAATTCACCCCTCCACTTT.

This clone appeared a few times. The chain links TRBV10-3 to TRBJ2-3, with D possibly matching TRBD2 (7 bases). Trimming took 5 bases from V and 2 from J, leaving 20 bases between them. Germline CDR1 is ENHRY and CDR2 is SYGVKD. The CDR3 has 17 residues. The CDR3 DNA reads as TGTGCCATCAGTCCGACAGGCGCCGGGGGGCCCACAGATACGCAGTATTTT. Residues: CAISPTGAGGPTDTQYF.

V and J are TRBV4-3 and TRBJ1-2; 9 bases align to TRBD1. The CDR3 is made up of 15 amino acids. Germline trimming cut 3 bases from V and 2 bases from J; bases unmatched to any gene: 4. Looked up from germline, CDR1 is LGHNA and CDR2 is YSLEER. The CDR3 nucleotides read TGCGCCAGCAGCCATGGGACAGGGAAGAACTATGGCTACACCTTC. This codes for CASSHGTGKNYGYTF.

The chain recombines TRBV5-6 with TRBJ1-1, with 8 bases identical to TRBD1. Germline V gene lookup returns CDR1 SGHDT and CDR2 YYEEEE. V lost 4 bases and J lost 7; bases outside the gene matches: 6. The CDR3 is 13 amino acids. The CDR3 DNA sequence: TGTGCCAGCAGCATAGGACAGGGTGGTGAAGCTTTCTTT. Its protein product is CASSIGQGGEAFF.